This TCR beta chain was sequenced for a study of T cell clonotyping in hematopoietic cell transplantation. General study findings and limits: Few recipient clonotypes overlapped donors; over 97% were de novo at given depth. Broader posttransplant TCR repertoire diversity was predicted by graft donor and pretransplant recipient Inverse Simpson Index values. After transplant, recipient diversity fell while pathologically expanded clonotypes grew through day 180.

Recipients were bled about 28 days pretransplant and at posttransplant days 30, 100, 180. V shed 2 bases and J shed 3 bases, with 19 bases lying between them. The CDR3 contains 18 residues. Per the germline V gene, CDR1 is PRHDT and CDR2 is FYEKMQ (reference sequence). As concerns this clone: Its antigen is unknown.

Clones were sequenced by immunoSEQ multiplex PCR, and TCRdb holds only the in-frame ones, with some missing. The sample contains roughly 810 clones, 70% to 85% of which appear only once. The receptor was derived from a female patient under 45 who had an allogeneic stem cell transplant, so the T cells may come from the graft donor. Some clones in this sample may be carry-over from other donors' samples. The genes are TRBV13 and TRBJ1-4, with D possibly being TRBD1 (6 bases). Sequenced here: PBMCs, sampled 30 days after allogeneic stem cell transplant. The chain's CDR3 is CASSLSRGRGIANEKLFF. CDR3 DNA sequence: TGTGCCAGCAGCTTATCGCGAGGCAGGGGTATAGCTAATGAAAAACTGTTTTTT.